This TCR beta chain was observed in a study of blood T cell repertoires in COVID-19. Overall study: Whether acute or convalescent, the COVID-19 samples came from the United States, Italy and Spain.

The CDR3 is made up of 13 amino acids. V dropped 5 bases and J dropped 5 bases, with 10 bases sitting between them. Germline CDR1 LNHNV, CDR2 YYDKDF (reference sequence). In the study's own analysis: Amplifying reference gene primers gave estimates of nucleated cell counts. Clones were sequenced by immunoSEQ multiplex PCR, and TCRdb holds only the in-frame ones, with some missing. D and trimming come from the DNA, and the V and J calls and clone size come from that table. The table has some 98,000 clones, around four fifths seen once. The origin of this receptor is a man aged 65 to 79 with acute or convalescent COVID-19. The V and J genes are TRBV15 and TRBJ2-4; D possibly corresponds to TRBD2 (5 bases). The sample comprised peripheral blood. CDR3: CATSLTSQNIQYF. The DNA for the CDR3 is TGTGCCACCAGCTTAACTAGTCAAAACATTCAGTACTTC.